The rows below give T cell receptor beta chains drawn from one sample of a study of beta chain features in type 1 diabetes. Measured with immunoSEQ multiplex PCR; TCRdb has only the in-frame clones, and not every one. The sample yields some 330,000 clones, 10% to 15% seen once. Sequencing was carried out using naive CD4+ T cells from blood. The receptors were gathered from a woman between 18 and 29 years old with type 1 diabetes. The CDR3 runs from the conserved cysteine through the conserved F or W. A D gene is named only where the DNA matches it firmly. Only some rows state a clone size, as once, few, many or a class for expanded clones.

>few|TRBJ2-7|.|TRBV30
TGTGCCTGGAGTGTACTCCCGCTCGCGACCTACGAGCAGTACTTC
CAWSVLPLATYEQYF
>few|TRBJ2-5|.|TRBV5-1
TGCGCCAGCAGACGCCTCGGGGAGCAAGAGACCCAGTACTTC
CASRRLGEQETQYF
>few|TRBJ2-6|.|TRBV15
TGTGCCACCAGCAGACGGGTCTGGGGCACTGGGGCCAACGTCCTGACTTTC
CATSRRVWGTGANVLTF
>few|TRBJ2-7|.|TRBV7-9
TGTGCCAGCACCCGGTGGCGGGGGGACAGGGTCTACGAGCAGTACTTC
CASTRWRGDRVYEQYF
>few|TRBJ1-5|.|TRBV7-9
TGTGCCAGCAGCTTAGCCGGCTCGGGTTATCAGCCCCAGCATTTT
CASSLAGSGYQPQHF
>.|TRBJ2-1|.|TRBV6-5
TGTGCCAGCACCCCGGGAAGGCGAAATGAGCAGTTCTTC
CASTPGRRNEQFF
>few|TRBJ1-1|.|TRBV6-1
TGTGCCAGCAGTGAAGCCCCTGCGGACACTGAAGCTTTCTTT
CASSEAPADTEAFF
>.|TRBJ2-2|.|TRBV2
TGTGCCAGCAGTGAAATCGGGAACACCGGGGAGCTGTTTTTT
CASSEIGNTGELFF
>.|TRBJ1-2|TRBD1|TRBV28
TGTGCCAGCAGCGGGACAGGGGACCCTAACTATGGCTACACCTTC
CASSGTGDPNYGYTF
>.|TRBJ2-2|TRBD1|TRBV9
TGTGCCAGCAGCGCTCCTCGTCCGGGACAGGGAGGGACCGGGGAGCTGTTTTTT
CASSAPRPGQGGTGELFF
>few|TRBJ1-1|.|TRBV2
TGTGCCAGCAGTTACAGGGACGGCACTGAAGCTTTCTTT
CASSYRDGTEAFF
>.|TRBJ1-5|.|TRBV19
TGTGCCAGTGGGGGAGGGGGCAATCAGCCCCAGCATTTT
CASGGGGNQPQHF
>few|TRBJ2-3|.|TRBV5-1
TGCGCCAGCAGCGACGGGACTCCAGATACGCAGTATTTT
CASSDGTPDTQYF
>few|TRBJ1-5|.|TRBV30
TGTGCCTGGAGTCCGGGTGCGAGCAATCAGCCCCAGCATTTT
CAWSPGASNQPQHF
>once|TRBJ2-1|.|TRBV4-1
TGCGCCAGCAGCCAAGATTTTGTGAGGCAACTCAGGGGGGTGGAGCAGTTCTTC
CASSQDFVRQLRGVEQFF
>few|TRBJ2-1|TRBD2|TRBV5-1
TGCGCCAGCGAGAACCTAGCGGGAGCTTACAATGAGCAGTTCTTC
CASENLAGAYNEQFF
>few|TRBJ2-1|.|TRBV7-9
TGTGCCAGCAGCCGCCATTCCCCCGGGTACAATGAGCAGTTCTTC
CASSRHSPGYNEQFF
>few|TRBJ2-7|TRBD1|TRBV9
TGTGCCAGCAACGGACAGGGGACCGGCGAGCAGTACTTC
CASNGQGTGEQYF
>.|TRBJ1-1|TRBD1|TRBV4-3
TGCGCCAGCAGCCAAGGCATCACCAATACGGGACAGCAAGTAATGAACACTGAAGCTTTCTTT
CASSQGITNTGQQVMNTEAFF
>few|TRBJ1-1|TRBD1|TRBV25-1
TGTGCCAGCTCGGGACAGGGCGGCACTGAAGCTTTCTTT
CASSGQGGTEAFF
>few|TRBJ2-2|TRBD2|TRBV2
TGTGCCAGCAGCCCCGGGACTAGCGTCGGGGAGCTGTTTTTT
CASSPGTSVGELFF
>.|TRBJ2-1|.|TRBV28
TGTGCCAGCATTACGGCAGGGGGGAGCAGGGATGAGCAGTTCTTC
CASITAGGSRDEQFF
>.|TRBJ1-2|TRBD1|TRBV7-3
TGTGCCAGCAGCACCGGACAGGGAGATGGCTACACCTTC
CASSTGQGDGYTF
>few|TRBJ2-5|.|TRBV5-1
TGCGCCAGCAGCTTGTTCGGACGAGGGGAGACCCAGTACTTC
CASSLFGRGETQYF
>.|TRBJ1-5|TRBD1|TRBV9
TGTGCCAGCAGCGCAACAGGGGGCAAGACGCCCCAGCATTTT
CASSATGGKTPQHF
>few|TRBJ1-1|.|TRBV5-6
TGTGCCAGCAGCTTTATGACAGAAGCTTTCTTT
CASSFMTEAFF
>few|TRBJ2-7|TRBD2|TRBV7-2
TGTGCCAGCAGCTTAGCAGGCGGGGGGAGTTACGAGCAGTACTTC
CASSLAGGGSYEQYF
>.|TRBJ1-2|.|TRBV7-9
TGTGCCAGCAGCTTAGCAGCGGTTGGCTACACCTTC
CASSLAAVGYTF
>.|TRBJ1-4|TRBD1|TRBV7-6
TGTGCCAGCAGCACCAGAGACAGGGGTCATAAACTGTTTTTT
CASSTRDRGHKLFF